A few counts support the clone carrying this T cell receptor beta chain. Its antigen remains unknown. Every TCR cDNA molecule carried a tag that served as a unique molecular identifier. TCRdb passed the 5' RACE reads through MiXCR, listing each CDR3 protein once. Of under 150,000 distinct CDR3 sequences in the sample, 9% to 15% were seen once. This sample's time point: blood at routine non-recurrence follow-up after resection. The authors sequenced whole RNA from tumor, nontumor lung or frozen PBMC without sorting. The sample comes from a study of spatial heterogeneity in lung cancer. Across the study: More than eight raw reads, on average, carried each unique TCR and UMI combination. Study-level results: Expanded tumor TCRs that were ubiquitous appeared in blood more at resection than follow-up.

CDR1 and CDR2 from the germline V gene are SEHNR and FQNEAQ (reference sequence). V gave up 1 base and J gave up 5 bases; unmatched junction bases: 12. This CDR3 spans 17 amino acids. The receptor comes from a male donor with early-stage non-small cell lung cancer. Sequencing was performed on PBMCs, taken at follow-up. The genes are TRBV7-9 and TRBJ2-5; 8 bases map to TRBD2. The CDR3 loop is CASSLGTGGSGGETQYF. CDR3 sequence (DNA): TGTGCCAGCAGCTTAGGGACCGGAGGGAGCGGGGGCGAGACCCAGTACTTC.